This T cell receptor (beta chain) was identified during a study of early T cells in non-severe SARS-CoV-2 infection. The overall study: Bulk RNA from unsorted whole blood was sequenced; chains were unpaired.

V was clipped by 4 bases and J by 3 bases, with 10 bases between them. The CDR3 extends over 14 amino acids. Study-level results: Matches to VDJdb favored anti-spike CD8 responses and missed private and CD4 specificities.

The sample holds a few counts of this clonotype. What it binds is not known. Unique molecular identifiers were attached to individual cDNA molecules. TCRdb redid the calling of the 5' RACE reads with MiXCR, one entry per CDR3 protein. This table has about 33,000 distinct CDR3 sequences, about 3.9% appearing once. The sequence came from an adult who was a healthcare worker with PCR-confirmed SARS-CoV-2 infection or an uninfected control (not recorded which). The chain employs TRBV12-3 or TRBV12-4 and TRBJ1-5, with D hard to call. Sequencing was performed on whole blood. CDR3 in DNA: TGTGCCAGCAGTTCCTCCCAGCTCAATCAGCCCCAGCATTTT. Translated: CASSSSQLNQPQHF.